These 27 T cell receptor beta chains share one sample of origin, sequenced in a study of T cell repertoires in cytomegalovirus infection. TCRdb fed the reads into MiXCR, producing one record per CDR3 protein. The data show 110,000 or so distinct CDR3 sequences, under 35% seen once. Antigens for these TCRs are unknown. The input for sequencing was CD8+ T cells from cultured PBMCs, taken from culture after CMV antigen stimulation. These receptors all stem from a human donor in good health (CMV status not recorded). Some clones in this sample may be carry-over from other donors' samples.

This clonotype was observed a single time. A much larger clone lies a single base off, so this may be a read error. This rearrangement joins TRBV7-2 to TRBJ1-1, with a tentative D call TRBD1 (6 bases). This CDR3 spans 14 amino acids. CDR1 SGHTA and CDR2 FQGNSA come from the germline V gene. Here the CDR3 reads CASGLFYREAEAFF. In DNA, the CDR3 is TGTGCCAGCGGCTTATTCTACAGGGAGGCTGAAGCTTTCTTT.

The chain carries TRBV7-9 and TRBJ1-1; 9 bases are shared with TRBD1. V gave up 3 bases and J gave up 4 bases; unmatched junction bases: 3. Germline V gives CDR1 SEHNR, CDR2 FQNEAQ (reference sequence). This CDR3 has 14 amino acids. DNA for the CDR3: TGTGCCAGCAGCTTGGCGACAGGGGGCACTGAAGCTTTCTTT. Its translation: CASSLATGGTEAFF.

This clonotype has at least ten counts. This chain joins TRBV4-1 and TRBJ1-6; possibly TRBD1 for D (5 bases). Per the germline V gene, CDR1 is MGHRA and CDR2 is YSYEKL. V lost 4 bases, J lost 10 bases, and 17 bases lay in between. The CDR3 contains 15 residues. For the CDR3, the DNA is TGCGCCAGCAGCCCCTCGCAGGGCGGGCAGTCACCCCTCCACTTT. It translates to CASSPSQGGQSPLHF.

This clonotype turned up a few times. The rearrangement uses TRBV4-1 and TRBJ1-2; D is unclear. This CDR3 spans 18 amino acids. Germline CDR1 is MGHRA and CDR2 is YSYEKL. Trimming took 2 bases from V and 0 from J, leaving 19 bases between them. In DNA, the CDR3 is TGCGCCAGCAGCCAAATTCTAGGGCCGGGAACGGCTAACTATGGCTACACCTTC. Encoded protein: CASSQILGPGTANYGYTF.

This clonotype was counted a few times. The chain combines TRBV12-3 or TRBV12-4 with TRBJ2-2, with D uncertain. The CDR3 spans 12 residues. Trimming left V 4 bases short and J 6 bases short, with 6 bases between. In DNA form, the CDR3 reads TGTGCCAGCAGTTACGACCCCGGGGAGCTGTTTTTT. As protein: CASSYDPGELFF.

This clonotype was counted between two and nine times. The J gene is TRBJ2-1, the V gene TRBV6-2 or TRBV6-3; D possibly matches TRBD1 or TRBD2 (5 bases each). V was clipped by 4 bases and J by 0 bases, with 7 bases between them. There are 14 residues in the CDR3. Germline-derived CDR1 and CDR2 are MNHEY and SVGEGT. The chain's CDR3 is CASSWGSSYNEQFF. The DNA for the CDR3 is TGTGCCAGCAGTTGGGGGAGCTCCTACAATGAGCAGTTCTTC.

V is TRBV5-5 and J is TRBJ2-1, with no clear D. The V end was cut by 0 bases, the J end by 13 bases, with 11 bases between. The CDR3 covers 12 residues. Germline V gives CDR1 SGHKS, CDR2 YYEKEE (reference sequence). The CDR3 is CASSLGSTLQFF. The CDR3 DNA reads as TGTGCCAGCAGCTTGGGCTCGACGCTTCAGTTCTTC.

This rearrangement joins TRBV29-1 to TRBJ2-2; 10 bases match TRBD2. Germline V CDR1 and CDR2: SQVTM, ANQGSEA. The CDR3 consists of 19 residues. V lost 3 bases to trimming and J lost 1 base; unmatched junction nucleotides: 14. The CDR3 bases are TGCAGCGTTGAGTTAGAACTAGCGGGACCTATCGAGAACACCGGGGAGCTGTTTTTT. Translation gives CSVELELAGPIENTGELFF.

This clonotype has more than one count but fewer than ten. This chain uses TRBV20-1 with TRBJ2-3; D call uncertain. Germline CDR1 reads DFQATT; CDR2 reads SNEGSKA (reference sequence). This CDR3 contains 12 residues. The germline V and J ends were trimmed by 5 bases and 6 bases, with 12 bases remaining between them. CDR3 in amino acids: CSAEVVTDTQYF. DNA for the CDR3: TGCAGTGCTGAAGTAGTAACTGATACGCAGTATTTT.

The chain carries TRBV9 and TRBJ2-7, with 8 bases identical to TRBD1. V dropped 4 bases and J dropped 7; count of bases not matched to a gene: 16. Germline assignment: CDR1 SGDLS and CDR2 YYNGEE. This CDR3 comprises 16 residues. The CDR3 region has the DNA TGTGCCAGCAGCTCAGAACAGGGGGTCAGGGCGCGGGAGCAGTACTTC. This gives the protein CASSSEQGVRAREQYF.

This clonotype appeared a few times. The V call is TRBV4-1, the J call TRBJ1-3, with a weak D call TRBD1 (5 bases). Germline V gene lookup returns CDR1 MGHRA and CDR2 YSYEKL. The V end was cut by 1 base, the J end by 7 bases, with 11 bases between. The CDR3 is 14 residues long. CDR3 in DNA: TGCGCCAGCAGCCAAGCTGAAGGGGTGAACACCATATATTTT. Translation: CASSQAEGVNTIYF.

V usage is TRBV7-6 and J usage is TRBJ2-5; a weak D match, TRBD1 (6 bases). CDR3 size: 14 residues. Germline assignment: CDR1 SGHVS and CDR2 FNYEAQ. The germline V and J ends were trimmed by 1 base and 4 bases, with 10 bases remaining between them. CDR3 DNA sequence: TGTGCCAGCAGCTTAGTTACAGGGTTAGAGACCCAGTACTTC. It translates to CASSLVTGLETQYF. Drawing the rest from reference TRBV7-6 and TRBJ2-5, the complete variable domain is GAGVSQSPRYKVTKRGQDVALRCDPISGHVSLYWYRQALGQGPEFLTYFNYEAQQDKSGLPNDRFSAERPEGSISTLTIQRTEQRDSAMYRCASSLVTGLETQYFGPGTRLLVL.

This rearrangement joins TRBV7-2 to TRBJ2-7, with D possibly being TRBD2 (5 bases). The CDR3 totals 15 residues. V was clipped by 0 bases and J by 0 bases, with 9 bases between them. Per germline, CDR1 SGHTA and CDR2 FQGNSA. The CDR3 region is CASSLALDSSYEQYF. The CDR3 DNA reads TGTGCCAGCAGCTTAGCACTAGATAGCTCCTACGAGCAGTACTTC.

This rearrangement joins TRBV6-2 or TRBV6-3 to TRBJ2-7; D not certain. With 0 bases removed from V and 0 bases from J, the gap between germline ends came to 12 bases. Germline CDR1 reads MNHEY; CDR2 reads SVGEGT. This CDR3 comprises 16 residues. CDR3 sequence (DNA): TGTGCCAGCAGTTACTCGATCGCGGAGAGCTCCTACGAGCAGTACTTC. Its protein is CASSYSIAESSYEQYF.

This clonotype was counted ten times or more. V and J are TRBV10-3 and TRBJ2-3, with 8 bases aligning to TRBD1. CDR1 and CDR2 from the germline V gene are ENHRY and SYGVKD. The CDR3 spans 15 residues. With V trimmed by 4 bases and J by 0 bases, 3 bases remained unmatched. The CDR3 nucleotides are TGTGCCATCAGTGGCCGGGACAGGAGCACAGATACGCAGTATTTT. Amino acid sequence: CAISGRDRSTDTQYF.

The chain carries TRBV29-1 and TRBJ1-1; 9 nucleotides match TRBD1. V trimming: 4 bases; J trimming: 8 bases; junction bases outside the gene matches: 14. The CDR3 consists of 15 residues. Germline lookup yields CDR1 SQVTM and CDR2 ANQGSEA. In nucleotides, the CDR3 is TGCAGCGTTGGGGGGGGGGACAGGGAGGGCACAGAAGCTTTCTTT. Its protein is CSVGGGDREGTEAFF.

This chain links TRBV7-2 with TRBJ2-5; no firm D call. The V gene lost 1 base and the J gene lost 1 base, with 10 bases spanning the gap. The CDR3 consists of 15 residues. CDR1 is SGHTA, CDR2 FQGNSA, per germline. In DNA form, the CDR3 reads TGTGCCAGCAGCTTAGGCCCGATGATCCAAGAGACCCAGTACTTC. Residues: CASSLGPMIQETQYF.

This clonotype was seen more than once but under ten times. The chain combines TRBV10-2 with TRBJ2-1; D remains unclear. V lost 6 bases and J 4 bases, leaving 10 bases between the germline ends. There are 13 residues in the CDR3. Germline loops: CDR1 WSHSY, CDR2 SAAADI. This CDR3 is CASSEGPYNEQFF. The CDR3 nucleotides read TGCGCCAGCAGCGAAGGTCCGTACAATGAGCAGTTCTTC.

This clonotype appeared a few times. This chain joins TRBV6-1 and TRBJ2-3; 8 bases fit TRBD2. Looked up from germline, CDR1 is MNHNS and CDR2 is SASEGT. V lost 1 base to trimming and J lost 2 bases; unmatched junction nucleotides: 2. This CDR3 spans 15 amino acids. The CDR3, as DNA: TGTGCCAGCAGTGAAGAGCGGGGGCTCACAGATACGCAGTATTTT. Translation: CASSEERGLTDTQYF.

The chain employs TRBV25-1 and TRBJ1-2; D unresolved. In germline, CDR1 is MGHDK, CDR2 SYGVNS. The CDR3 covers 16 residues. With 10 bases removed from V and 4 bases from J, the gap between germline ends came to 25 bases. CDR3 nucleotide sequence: TGTGCCACCAGCGGGGAACGAAAGGTCGTGGGCTATGGCTACACCTTC. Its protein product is CATSGERKVVGYGYTF.

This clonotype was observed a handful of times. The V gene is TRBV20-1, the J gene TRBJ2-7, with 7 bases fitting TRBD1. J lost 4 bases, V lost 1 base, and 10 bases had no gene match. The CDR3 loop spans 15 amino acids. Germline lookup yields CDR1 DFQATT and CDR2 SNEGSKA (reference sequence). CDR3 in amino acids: CSARGPPGGAYEQYF. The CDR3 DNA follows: TGCAGTGCTAGAGGACCTCCAGGGGGAGCGTACGAGCAGTACTTC.

CDR3 loop: CATLTRAEGYTF. CDR3 in DNA: TGTGCCACCCTAACCAGGGCCGAGGGCTACACCTTC. The chain employs TRBV6-5 and TRBJ1-2, with D perhaps TRBD1 (5 bases). CDR1 is MNHEY and CDR2 is SVGAGI in the germline V gene. The CDR3 is 12 amino acids. Trimming shortened V by 10 bases and J by 8 bases, and 17 bases separated the two germline ends.

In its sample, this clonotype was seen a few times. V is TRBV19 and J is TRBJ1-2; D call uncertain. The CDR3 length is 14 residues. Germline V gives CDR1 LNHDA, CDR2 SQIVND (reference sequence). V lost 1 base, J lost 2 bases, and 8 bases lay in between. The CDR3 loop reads CASSIAGANYGYTF. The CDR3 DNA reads TGTGCCAGTAGTATAGCAGGAGCGAACTATGGCTACACCTTC.

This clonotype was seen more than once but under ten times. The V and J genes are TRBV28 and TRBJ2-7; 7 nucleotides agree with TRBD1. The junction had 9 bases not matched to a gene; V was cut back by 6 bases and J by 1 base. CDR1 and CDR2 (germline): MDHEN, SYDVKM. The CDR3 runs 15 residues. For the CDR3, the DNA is TGTGCCAGCAGCTACGGGGACAGTACATCCTACGAGCAGTACTTC. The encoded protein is CASSYGDSTSYEQYF. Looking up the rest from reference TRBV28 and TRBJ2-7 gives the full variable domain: DVKVTQSSRYLVKRTGEKVFLECVQDMDHENMFWYRQDPGLGLRLIYFSYDVKMKEKGDIPEGYSVSREKKERFSLILESASTNQTSMYLCASSYGDSTSYEQYFGPGTRLTVT.

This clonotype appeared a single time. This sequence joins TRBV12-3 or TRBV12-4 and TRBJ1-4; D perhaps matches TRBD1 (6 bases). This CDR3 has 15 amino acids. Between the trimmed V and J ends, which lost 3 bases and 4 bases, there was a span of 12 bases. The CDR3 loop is CASSFRGGLNEKLFF. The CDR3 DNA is TGTGCCAGCAGTTTCCGAGGGGGACTTAATGAAAAACTGTTTTTT.

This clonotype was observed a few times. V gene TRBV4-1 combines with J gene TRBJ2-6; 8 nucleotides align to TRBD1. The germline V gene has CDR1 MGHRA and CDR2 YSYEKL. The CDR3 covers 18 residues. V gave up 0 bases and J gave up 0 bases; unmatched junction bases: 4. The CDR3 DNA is TGCGCCAGCAGCCAAGATACAGGGGGGAGCTCTGGGGCCAACGTCCTGACTTTC. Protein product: CASSQDTGGSSGANVLTF.

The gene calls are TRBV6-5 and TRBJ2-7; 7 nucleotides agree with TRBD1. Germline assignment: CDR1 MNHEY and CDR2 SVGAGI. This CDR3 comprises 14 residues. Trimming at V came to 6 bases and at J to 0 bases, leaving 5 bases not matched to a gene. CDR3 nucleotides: TGTGCCAGCAGGAAGACAGGGAACTCCTACGAGCAGTACTTC. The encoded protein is CASRKTGNSYEQYF.